Listed below are T cell receptor beta chains from one sample, sequenced in a study of T cell responses to AZD1222 COVID-19 vaccine. Assay: immunoSEQ multiplex PCR; the TCRdb copy retains only in-frame clones and omits some. The sample includes around 110,000 clones, approximately 86% seen only once; the top ten take around a tenth. Sequencing was performed on peripheral blood, taken on day 0 of AZD1222 vaccination. These receptors came from an adult in good health. CDR3s include the opening cysteine and the closing phenylalanine or tryptophan. A D gene is named only where the DNA matches it firmly. Expanded clones get a size class; other rows say once, few or many, or leave the size out.

CASSLRGGGPPYQPQHF | TGTGCCAGCAGCCTAAGAGGGGGTGGACCCCCATATCAGCCCCAGCATTTT | NA | TRBV3-1/TRBV3-2 | NA | TRBJ1-5
CASSKTGFQPQHF | TGTGCCAGCAGCAAGACAGGGTTTCAGCCCCAGCATTTT | TRBD1 | TRBV5-8 | NA | TRBJ1-5
CASTGFGGGTDTQYF | TGTGCCAGCACGGGATTCGGCGGAGGCACAGATACGCAGTATTTT | NA | TRBV27 | NA | TRBJ2-3
CATSDAGTNYGYTF | TGTGCCACCAGTGATGCCGGGACAAACTATGGCTACACCTTC | NA | TRBV24-1 | NA | TRBJ1-2
CASSPLTGGVAKNIQYF | TGCGCCAGCAGCCCACTGACAGGGGGGGTAGCCAAAAACATTCAGTACTTC | TRBD1 | TRBV5-1 | NA | TRBJ2-4
CASSVGQGGIGANYGYTF | TGTGCCAGCAGCGTGGGACAGGGGGGTATAGGAGCTAACTATGGCTACACCTTC | TRBD1 | TRBV9 | NA | TRBJ1-2
CSVELGGETQYF | TGCAGCGTTGAATTGGGCGGCGAGACCCAGTACTTC | NA | TRBV29-1 | NA | TRBJ2-5
CASSERQGVTGSPLHF | TGTGCCAGCAGCGAGCGACAGGGGGTGACTGGTTCACCCCTCCACTTT | TRBD1 | TRBV5-4 | once | TRBJ1-6
CASSLGQGGAGYTF | TGTGCCAGCAGCTTAGGGCAGGGAGGCGCTGGCTACACCTTC | NA | TRBV7-3 | NA | TRBJ1-2
CASSGTSGSYTGELFF | TGTGCCAGCAGCGGAACCAGCGGGAGTTACACCGGGGAGCTGTTTTTT | TRBD2 | TRBV9 | once | TRBJ2-2
CASQGEVNEQFF | TGTGCCAGCCAAGGAGAAGTCAATGAGCAGTTCTTC | NA | TRBV5-4 | NA | TRBJ2-1
CASTPNLNTEAFF | TGTGCCAGTACCCCCAATTTGAACACTGAAGCTTTCTTT | NA | TRBV19 | NA | TRBJ1-1
CASSFNRKLNTEAFF | TGTGCCAGCAGCTTCAATAGGAAGCTTAACACTGAAGCTTTCTTT | NA | TRBV13 | NA | TRBJ1-1
CASSYRTSGANVLTF | TGTGCCAGCAGTTATCGGACCTCTGGGGCCAACGTCCTGACTTTC | NA | TRBV6-5 | once | TRBJ2-6
CASSSSGGLNTEAFF | TGTGCCAGCAGCTCTTCAGGGGGATTGAACACTGAAGCTTTCTTT | TRBD1 | TRBV9 | NA | TRBJ1-1
CASSYAPPETQYF | TGTGCCAGCAGTTACGCTCCTCCCGAGACCCAGTACTTC | NA | TRBV6-5 | NA | TRBJ2-5
CASSPPHRGYEQYF | TGTGCCAGCAGTCCTCCCCACAGGGGATACGAGCAGTACTTC | TRBD1 | TRBV7-2 | NA | TRBJ2-7
CASSQDGTGHEKLFF | TGTGCCAGCAGCCAAGATGGGACAGGGCATGAAAAACTGTTTTTT | TRBD1 | TRBV3-1/TRBV3-2 | NA | TRBJ1-4
CASSAERVLAKNIQYF | TGTGCCAGCAGCGCGGAGCGGGTTTTAGCCAAAAACATTCAGTACTTC | NA | TRBV21-1 | NA | TRBJ2-4
CASRPGGREAYEQYF | TGTGCCAGCAGACCGGGTGGGCGGGAGGCCTACGAGCAGTACTTC | TRBD2 | TRBV28 | NA | TRBJ2-7
CASSQEPRVPANTEAFF | TGTGCCAGCAGCCAAGAACCACGGGTTCCGGCGAACACTGAAGCTTTCTTT | NA | TRBV3-1/TRBV3-2 | NA | TRBJ1-1
CASSRDGRNTIYF | TGTGCCAGCAGCCGGGACGGAAGAAACACCATATATTTT | NA | TRBV7-2 | NA | TRBJ1-3
CASSTPTGTNTGELFF | TGTGCCAGTAGTACACCTACAGGGACCAACACCGGGGAGCTGTTTTTT | NA | TRBV19 | NA | TRBJ2-2
CASSPRQGASSGNTIYF | TGTGCCAGCAGCCCAAGACAGGGGGCGAGCTCTGGAAACACCATATATTTT | TRBD1 | TRBV7-2 | NA | TRBJ1-3
CASYNYGYTF | TGTGCCAGCTATAACTATGGCTACACCTTC | NA | TRBV6-5 | once | TRBJ1-2
CASTPRRRGSSTDTQYF | TGTGCCAGCACCCCGAGGAGGCGGGGATCTAGCACAGATACGCAGTATTTT | NA | TRBV27 | NA | TRBJ2-3
CASSADLGGSYEQYF | TGTGCCAGTAGTGCCGACCTCGGGGGCTCCTACGAGCAGTACTTC | NA | TRBV19 | once | TRBJ2-7